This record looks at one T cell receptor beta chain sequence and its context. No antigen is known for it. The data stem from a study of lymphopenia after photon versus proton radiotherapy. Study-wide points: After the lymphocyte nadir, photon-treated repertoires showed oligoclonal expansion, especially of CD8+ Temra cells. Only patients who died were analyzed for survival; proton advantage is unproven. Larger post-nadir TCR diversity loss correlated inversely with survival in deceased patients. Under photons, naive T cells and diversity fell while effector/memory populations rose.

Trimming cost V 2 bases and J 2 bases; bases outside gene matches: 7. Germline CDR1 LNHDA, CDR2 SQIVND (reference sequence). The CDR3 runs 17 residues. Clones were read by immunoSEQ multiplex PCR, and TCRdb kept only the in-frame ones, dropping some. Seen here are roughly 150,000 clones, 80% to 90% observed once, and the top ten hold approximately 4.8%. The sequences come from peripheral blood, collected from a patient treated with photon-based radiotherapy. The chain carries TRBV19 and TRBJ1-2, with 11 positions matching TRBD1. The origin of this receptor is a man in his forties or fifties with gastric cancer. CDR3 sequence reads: CASSISGQGGLNYGYTF. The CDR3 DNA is TGTGCCAGTAGTATATCGGGACAGGGGGGATTGAACTATGGCTACACCTTC.